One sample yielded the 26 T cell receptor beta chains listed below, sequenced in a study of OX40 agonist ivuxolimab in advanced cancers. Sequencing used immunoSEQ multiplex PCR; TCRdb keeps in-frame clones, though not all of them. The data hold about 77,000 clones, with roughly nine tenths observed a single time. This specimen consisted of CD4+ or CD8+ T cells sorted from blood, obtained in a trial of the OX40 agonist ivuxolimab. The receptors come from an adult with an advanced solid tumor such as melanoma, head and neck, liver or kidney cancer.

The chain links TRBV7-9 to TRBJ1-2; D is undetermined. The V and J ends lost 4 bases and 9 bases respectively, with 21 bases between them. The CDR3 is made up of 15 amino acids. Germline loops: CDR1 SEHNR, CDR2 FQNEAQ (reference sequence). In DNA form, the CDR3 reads TGTGCCAGCAGCTCGTTTGGGTCGTCGTTCGCGAGCTACACCTTC. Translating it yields CASSSFGSSFASYTF.

The CDR3 bases are TGTGCCAGTAGAGTGAGGGGAAGGGCTGAAGCTTTCTTT. As protein: CASRVRGRAEAFF. The chain carries TRBV19 and TRBJ1-1; the D gene is possibly TRBD1 (5 bases). CDR3 length: 13 amino acids. Deletions cut 6 bases from V and 6 bases from J, with 14 bases between. Germline V gives CDR1 LNHDA, CDR2 SQIVND (reference sequence).

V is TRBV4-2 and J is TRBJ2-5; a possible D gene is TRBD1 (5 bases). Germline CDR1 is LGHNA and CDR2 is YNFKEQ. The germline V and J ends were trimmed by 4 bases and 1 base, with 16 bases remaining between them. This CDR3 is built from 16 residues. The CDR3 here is CASSLSWGGSQETQYF. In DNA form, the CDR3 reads TGTGCCAGCAGCCTTAGTTGGGGCGGTTCCCAAGAGACCCAGTACTTC.

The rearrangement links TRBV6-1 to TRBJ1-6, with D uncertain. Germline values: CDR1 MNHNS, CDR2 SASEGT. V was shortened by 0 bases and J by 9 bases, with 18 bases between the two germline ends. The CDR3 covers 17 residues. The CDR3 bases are TGTGCCAGCAGTGAAGCCCTCAGACGGGGAGGTATTTCACCCCTCCACTTT. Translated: CASSEALRRGGISPLHF.

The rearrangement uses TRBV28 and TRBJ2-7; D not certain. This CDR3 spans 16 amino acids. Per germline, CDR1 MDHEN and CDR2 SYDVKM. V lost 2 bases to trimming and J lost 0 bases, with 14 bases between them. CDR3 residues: CASSLPGSPSSYEQYF. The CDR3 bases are TGTGCCAGCAGTTTACCCGGGTCACCGAGCTCCTACGAGCAGTACTTC.

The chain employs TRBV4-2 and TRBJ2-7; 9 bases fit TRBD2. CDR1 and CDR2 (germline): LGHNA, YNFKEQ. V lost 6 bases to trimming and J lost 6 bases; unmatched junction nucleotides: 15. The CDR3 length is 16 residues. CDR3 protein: CASRSPSGVRGGEQYF. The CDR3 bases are TGTGCCAGCAGGAGCCCTAGCGGGGTTAGAGGGGGCGAGCAGTACTTC.

The CDR3 region has the DNA TGTGCCAGTACGGTTTCCGGCCCCGCCTCAGCGCCCCAGCATTTT. This sequence encodes CASTVSGPASAPQHF. The chain couples TRBV19 to TRBJ1-5, with unresolved D. Trimming pared 7 bases from V and 9 bases from J, leaving 22 bases between. Germline V gene sequence: CDR1 LNHDA, CDR2 SQIVND (reference sequence). The CDR3 consists of 15 residues.

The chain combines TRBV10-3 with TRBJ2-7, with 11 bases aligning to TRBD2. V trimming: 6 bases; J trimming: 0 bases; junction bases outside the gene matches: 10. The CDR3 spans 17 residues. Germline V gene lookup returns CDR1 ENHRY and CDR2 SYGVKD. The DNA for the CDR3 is TGTGCCATCAGCCTCGGACTAGCGGGTAGGAGCTCCTACGAGCAGTACTTC. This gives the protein CAISLGLAGRSSYEQYF.

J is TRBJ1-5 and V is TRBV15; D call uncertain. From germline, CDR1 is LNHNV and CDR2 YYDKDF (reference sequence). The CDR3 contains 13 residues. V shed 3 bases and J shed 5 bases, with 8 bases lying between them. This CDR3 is CATSSRRDQPQHF. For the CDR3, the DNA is TGTGCCACCAGCAGTCGGAGAGATCAGCCCCAGCATTTT.

CDR3 DNA sequence: TGTGCCAGCAGCTTAGGGGGCTCTGGGGCCAACGTCCTGACTTTC. It is translated as CASSLGGSGANVLTF. J is TRBJ2-6 and V is TRBV7-2; D unclear. The length of the CDR3 is 15 residues. The V gene lost 1 base and the J gene lost 0 bases, with 4 bases spanning the gap. Germline V lookup: CDR1 SGHTA, CDR2 FQGNSA.

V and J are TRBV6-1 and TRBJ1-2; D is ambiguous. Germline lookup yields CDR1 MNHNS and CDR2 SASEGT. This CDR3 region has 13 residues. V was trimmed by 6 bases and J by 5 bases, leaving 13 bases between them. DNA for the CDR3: TGTGCCAGCAGAATATCGGATTCGTATGGCTACACCTTC. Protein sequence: CASRISDSYGYTF.

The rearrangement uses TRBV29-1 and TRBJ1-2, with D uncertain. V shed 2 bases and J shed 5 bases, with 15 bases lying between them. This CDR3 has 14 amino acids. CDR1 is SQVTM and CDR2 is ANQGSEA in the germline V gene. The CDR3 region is CSVERGVEAYGYTF. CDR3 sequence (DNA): TGCAGCGTTGAACGTGGGGTTGAAGCTTATGGCTACACCTTC.

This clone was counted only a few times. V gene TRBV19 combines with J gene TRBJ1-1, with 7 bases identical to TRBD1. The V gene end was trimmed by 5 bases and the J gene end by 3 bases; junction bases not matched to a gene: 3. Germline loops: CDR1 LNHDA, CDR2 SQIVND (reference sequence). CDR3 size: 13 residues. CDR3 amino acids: CASSVDRDTEAFF. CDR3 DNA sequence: TGTGCCAGTAGTGTCGACAGGGACACTGAAGCTTTCTTT.

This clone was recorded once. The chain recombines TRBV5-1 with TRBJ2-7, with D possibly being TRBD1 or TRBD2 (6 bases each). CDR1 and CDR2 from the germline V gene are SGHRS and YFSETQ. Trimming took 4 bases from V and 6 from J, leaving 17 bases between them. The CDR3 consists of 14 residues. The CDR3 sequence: CASSLRGKGGEQYF. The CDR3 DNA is TGCGCCAGCAGCCTCCGGGGTAAGGGGGGCGAGCAGTACTTC.

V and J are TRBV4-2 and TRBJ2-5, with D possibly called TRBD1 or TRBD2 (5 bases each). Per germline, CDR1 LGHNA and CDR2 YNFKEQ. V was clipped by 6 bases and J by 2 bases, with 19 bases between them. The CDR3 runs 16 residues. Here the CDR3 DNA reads TGTGCCAGCAGGACGGGAAGCCAGGGCCCTCAAGAGACCCAGTACTTC. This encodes CASRTGSQGPQETQYF.

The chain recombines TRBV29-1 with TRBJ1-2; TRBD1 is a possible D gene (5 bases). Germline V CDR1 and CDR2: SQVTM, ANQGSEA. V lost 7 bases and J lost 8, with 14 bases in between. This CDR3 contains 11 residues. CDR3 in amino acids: CSGRDDEGYTF. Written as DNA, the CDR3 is TGCAGCGGCCGGGACGACGAGGGCTACACCTTC.

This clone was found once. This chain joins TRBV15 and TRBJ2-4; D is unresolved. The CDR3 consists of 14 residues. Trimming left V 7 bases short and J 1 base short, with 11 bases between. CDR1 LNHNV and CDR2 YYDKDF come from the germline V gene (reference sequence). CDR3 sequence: CATIIRPAKNIQYF. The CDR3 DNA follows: TGTGCCACCATTATACGCCCTGCCAAAAACATTCAGTACTTC.

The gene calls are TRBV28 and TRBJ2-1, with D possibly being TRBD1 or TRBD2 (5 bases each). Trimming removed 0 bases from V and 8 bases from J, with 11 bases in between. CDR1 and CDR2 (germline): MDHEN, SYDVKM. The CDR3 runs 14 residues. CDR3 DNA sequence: TGTGCCAGCAGTTTATGGTCTGGGACGGATGAGCAGTTCTTC. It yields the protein CASSLWSGTDEQFF.

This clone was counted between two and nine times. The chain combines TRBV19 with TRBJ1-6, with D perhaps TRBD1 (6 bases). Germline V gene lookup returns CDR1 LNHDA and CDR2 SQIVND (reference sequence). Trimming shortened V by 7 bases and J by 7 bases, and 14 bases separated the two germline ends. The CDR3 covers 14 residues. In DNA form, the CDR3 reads TGTGCCAGTACCCCCCAGGGGTGGAATTCACCCCTCCACTTT. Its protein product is CASTPQGWNSPLHF. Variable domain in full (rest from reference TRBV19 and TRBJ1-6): DGGITQSPKYLFRKEGQNVTLSCEQNLNHDAMYWYRQDPGQGLRLIYYSQIVNDFQKGDIAEGYSVSREKKESFPLTVTSAQKNPTAFYLCASTPQGWNSPLHFGNGTRLTVT.

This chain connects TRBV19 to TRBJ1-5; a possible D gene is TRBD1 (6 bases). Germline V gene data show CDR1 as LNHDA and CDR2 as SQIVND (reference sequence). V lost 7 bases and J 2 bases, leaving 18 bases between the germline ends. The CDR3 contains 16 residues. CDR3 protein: CASIHRGGTGNQPQHF. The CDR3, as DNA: TGTGCCAGTATCCATCGGGGGGGCACGGGCAATCAGCCCCAGCATTTT.

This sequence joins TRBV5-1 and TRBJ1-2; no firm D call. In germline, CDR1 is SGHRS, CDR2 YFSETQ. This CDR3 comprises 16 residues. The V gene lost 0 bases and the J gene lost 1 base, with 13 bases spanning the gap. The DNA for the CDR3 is TGCGCCAGCAGCTTGGCCGCCCAGACACTTAACTATGGCTACACCTTC. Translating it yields CASSLAAQTLNYGYTF.

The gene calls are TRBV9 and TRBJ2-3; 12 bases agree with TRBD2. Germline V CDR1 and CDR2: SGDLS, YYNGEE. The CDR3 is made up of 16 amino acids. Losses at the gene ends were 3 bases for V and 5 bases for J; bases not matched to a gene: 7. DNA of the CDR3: TGTGCCAGCAGCGGGACTAGCGGGGCCTTGGGAGATACGCAGTATTTT. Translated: CASSGTSGALGDTQYF. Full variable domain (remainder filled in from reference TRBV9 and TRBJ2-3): DSGVTQTPKHLITATGQRVTLRCSPRSGDLSVYWYQQSLDQGLQFLIQYYNGEERAKGNILERFSAQQFPDLHSELNLSSLELGDSALYFCASSGTSGALGDTQYFGPGTRLTVL.

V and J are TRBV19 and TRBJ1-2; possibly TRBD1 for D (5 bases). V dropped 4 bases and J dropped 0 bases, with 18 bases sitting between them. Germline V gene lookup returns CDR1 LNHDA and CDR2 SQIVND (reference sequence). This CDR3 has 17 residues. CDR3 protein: CASSSPGGSGPNYGYTF. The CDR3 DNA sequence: TGTGCCAGTAGTAGCCCTGGGGGGAGCGGACCTAACTATGGCTACACCTTC.

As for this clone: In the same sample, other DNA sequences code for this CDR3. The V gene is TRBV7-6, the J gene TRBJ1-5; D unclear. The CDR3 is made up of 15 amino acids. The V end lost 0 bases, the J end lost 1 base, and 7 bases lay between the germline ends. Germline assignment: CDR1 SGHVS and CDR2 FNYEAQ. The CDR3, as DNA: TGTGCCAGCAGCTTAGCGGGCGGCAGCAATCAGCCCCAGCATTTT. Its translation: CASSLAGGSNQPQHF. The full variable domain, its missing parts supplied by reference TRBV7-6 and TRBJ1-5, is GAGVSQSPRYKVTKRGQDVALRCDPISGHVSLYWYRQALGQGPEFLTYFNYEAQQDKSGLPNDRFSAERPEGSISTLTIQRTEQRDSAMYRCASSLAGGSNQPQHFGDGTRLSIL.

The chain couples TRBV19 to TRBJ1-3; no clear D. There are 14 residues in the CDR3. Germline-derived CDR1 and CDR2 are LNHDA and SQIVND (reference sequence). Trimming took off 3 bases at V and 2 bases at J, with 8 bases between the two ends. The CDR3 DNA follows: TGTGCCAGTAGTATCGGACCTACTGGAAACACCATATATTTT. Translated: CASSIGPTGNTIYF.

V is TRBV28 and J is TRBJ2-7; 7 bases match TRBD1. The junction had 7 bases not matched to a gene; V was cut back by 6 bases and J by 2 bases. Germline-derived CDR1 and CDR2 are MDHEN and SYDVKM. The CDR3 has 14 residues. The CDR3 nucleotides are TGTGCCAGCAGAACTCCCGGGACAGCCTACGAGCAGTACTTC. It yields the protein CASRTPGTAYEQYF.